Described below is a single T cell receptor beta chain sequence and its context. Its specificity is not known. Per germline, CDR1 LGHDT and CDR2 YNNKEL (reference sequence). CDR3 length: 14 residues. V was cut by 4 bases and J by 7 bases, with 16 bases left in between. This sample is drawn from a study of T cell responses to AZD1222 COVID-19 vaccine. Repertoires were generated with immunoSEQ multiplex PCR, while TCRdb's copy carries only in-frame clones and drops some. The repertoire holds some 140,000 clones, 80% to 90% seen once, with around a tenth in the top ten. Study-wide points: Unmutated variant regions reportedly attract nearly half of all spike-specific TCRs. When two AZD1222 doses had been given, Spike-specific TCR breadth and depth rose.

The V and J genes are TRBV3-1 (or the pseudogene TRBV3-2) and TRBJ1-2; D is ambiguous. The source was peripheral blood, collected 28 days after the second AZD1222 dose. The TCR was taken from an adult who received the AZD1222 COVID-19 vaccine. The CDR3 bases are TGTGCCAGCAGCCGCCGGGCCTCAGACTCTGGCTACACCTTC. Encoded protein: CASSRRASDSGYTF.